This note documents a single T cell receptor beta chain sequence. The specificity of this receptor is unknown. No clone much larger than this one lies a single base away; base qualities are absent. The cohort consisted of 600 to 750 healthy bone marrow donors. At the time of sampling, all cohort members were nominally healthy, though unrecorded immune exposures were likely present. The donor was CMV seronegative and belonged to the group of approximately 320 seronegative cohort members. A peripheral blood sample was collected from each donor, and TCR beta sequencing was performed on peripheral blood mononuclear cells. The Qiagen DNeasy Blood Extraction Kit was used to extract genomic DNA from the blood cell samples. The receptor library was made with the immunoSEQ multiplex PCR assay. The multiplex PCR relied on a mix of 60 forward primers for TCR Vbeta segments and 13 reverse primers for TCR Jbeta segments. A multiplex PCR assay on genomic DNA amplified the CDR3 region of rearranged TCR beta genes. Amplified TCR beta libraries were sequenced as 87-base-pair reads on the Illumina HiSeq System. The study's own analysis went as follows. In a later analysis, tens of millions of unique TCR beta chains were counted across the approximately 640 repertoires, and around 11 million of these chains were shared by at least two donors. Raw reads were error-corrected and collapsed into unique sequences by a nearest-neighbor algorithm in which closely related sequences were merged to remove PCR and sequencing errors. To assign V, D and J gene segments, CDR3 sequences were aligned to IMGT reference sequences. Each retained sequence needed at least a six-nucleotide match to both a V gene segment and a J gene segment. A rearrangement counted as productive if the CDR3 had no stop codons and remained in frame with V and J, and every other rearrangement counted as non-productive. CDR3 was defined according to IMGT convention as the region running from the second conserved V-encoded cysteine to the conserved J-encoded phenylalanine. The earlier analysis of roughly 590 of the donors excluded sequences that lacked an unambiguous match to a single V gene segment. In an earlier analysis of roughly 500 of the donors, V segments were called functional above 56.7% productive rearrangements and were called segregating when the between-donor standard deviation exceeded 5%. A statistical classification framework was built to diagnose cytomegalovirus status from the catalog of TCR beta chain sequences. A later analysis assigned V and J genes by comparing TCR nucleotide sequences with IMGT/GENE-DB human TR gene sequences. The TCRdist pipeline was used in a later analysis to assign CDR3 sequences and most-parsimonious VDJ recombination scenarios. In a later analysis, every TCR beta chain was defined by the combination of its CDR3 amino acid sequence and its V-gene family, and reads without a unique V-gene family were dropped. To address suspected cross-contamination and a sequencing artifact, a later analysis removed roughly 580 highly shared, low-generation-probability nucleotide sequences. A later analysis calculated a clonal expansion index for each public chain from normalized within-repertoire ranks of inferred template counts. A later analysis computed generation probabilities with a VDJ recombination model fitted to out-of-frame rearrangements, and checked the results against IGoR. In a later analysis, TCR-TCR, TCR-HLA and TCR-CMV co-occurrence was scored with hypergeometric tests, and a repertoire-size bias correction was applied to TCR pairs. In a later analysis, false discovery rates were estimated by permuting HLA or CMV assignments 20 times. In a later analysis, co-occurring TCRs were grouped using DBSCAN, with TCRdist sequence similarity added in when clustering inside HLA-allele-positive subsets. Repertoires with fewer than 30,000 or more than 120,000 public chains, plus five repertoires with anomalous nucleotide sharing, were excluded from co-occurrence clustering. Here the immuneACCESS table is served through TCRdb, limited to in-frame sequences with V and J called. Missing clones are a known gap in these copies; in checked studies unresolved V genes cover under half, and the rest lacks a known reason. V, J and clone size derive from that table, while D and trimming were established from the DNA sequence. This sample lists some 130,000 clones; about 8.9% were detected once. Clones ranked in the top ten supply roughly 2% of the sample.

The sample originates from a study of cytomegalovirus exposure and HLA in healthy donors (dated by TCRdb to about 2017). In the study overall: An earlier analysis of roughly 500 of the donors reported approximately 270 Gb of sequence data and roughly 100 million unique TCR beta sequences from around 200 million T cells. About 280 gigabases of sequencing data and 70 million to 100 million unique TCR sequences were included in an early release covering about 700 HLA-typed donors. The genetic ancestry cluster associated with self-reported Caucasian donors included about 84% of the approximately 430 genotyped donors. The aim of the study was to test whether cataloging public T cell receptors could identify signatures of past pathogen exposure. The study used immunosequencing to profile the T cell repertoires of approximately 690 subjects and linked those repertoires to cytomegalovirus serostatus. Along with the roughly 700-subject first cohort, a separate validation cohort of roughly 110 different subjects was used. To predict cytomegalovirus infection status, the study combined high-throughput TCR immunosequencing, statistical association of individual TCRs with disease status, and machine learning. A later analysis re-analyzed previously published TCR beta repertoires from several hundred donors and added high-resolution HLA genotyping to study TCR occurrence patterns. The later analysis used no new phenotypic data to find candidate immune exposures, relying instead on TCR beta sequences and their occurrence across donors. In an earlier analysis of 587 of the donors, high-throughput TCR beta sequencing was used to judge whether each TCR beta V gene segment behaved as functional or pseudogenic. Donor age, sex, ethnicity and CMV serostatus were collected together with the repertoire data. Genome-wide SNP genotypes for about 55% of the roughly 670 donors were used in a later genetic analysis, which treated that subset as a discovery cohort. Every discovery cohort repertoire had been produced on one sequencing platform. Class I and class II HLA loci were covered by the typing at four-digit resolution. The number of typed donors differed by locus: about 620-630 for A, B, C, DRB1 and DQB1; some 540 for DQA1; about 600 for DPA1; and 450 to 480 for DPB1. Roughly 5 DR-DQ haplotypes were handled as single units for association and clustering because linkage in the cohort was strong. Across 398 genotyped donors of the cohort, an average of roughly 230,000 unique TCR beta nucleotide sequences per donor were sequenced, and roughly 20% of those sequences were non-productive.

Here is what the overall study found, with its caveats: The only immune exposure information available for the cohort was CMV serostatus. Correlated functional status among segregating V segments might reflect linkage disequilibrium, but an unknown experimental factor could not be ruled out. At a false discovery rate of 0.05, a later analysis linked about 17,000 TCR beta sequences to specific HLA alleles. Because HLA typing was unavailable for some donors at each locus, only the typed subset was used in association tests. Because counts were too low, roughly 16 rarely observed V segments, including chromosome 9 orphons, were excluded from the earlier analysis of a few hundred of the donors. According to a later analysis, most CMV-associated TCR beta chains appeared to be HLA-restricted, and the HLA associations seemed to be driven largely by CMV exposure. A further reported finding was that TCR beta sequences accurately predicted the HLA-A and HLA-B alleles for most subjects in the first cohort. An earlier analysis of several hundred of the donors showed that most TCR beta V segments appeared in productive rearrangements either about 90% or about 30% of the time, which broadly matched IMGT annotations. In a later analysis, the rate of TCR association differed among HLA loci, with DRB1 alleles having the most associated TCRs and HLA-C alleles having the fewest. Most TCR sequences were observed very rarely across donors, whereas some public TCRs were present in many individuals. Compared with equally common non-associated chains, HLA-associated TCR beta chains in a later analysis were more clonally expanded and had lower generation probabilities. V-gene and J-gene trimming of TCR beta chains was associated with a missense DCLRE1C variant in a later genetic analysis, and the association was replicated in an independent cohort. Sequencing depth was assumed to be roughly uniform across donors in the presence/absence analyses, though that assumption may not hold. When HLA alleles, especially DR and DQ, strongly co-occurred, TCR associations were difficult to assign to individual alleles. A later genetic analysis reported fewer N-insertions in productive TCRs among donors in an Asian-associated ancestry cluster than the roughly 700-donor mean. The classifier was reported to diagnose cytomegalovirus status with high specificity and sensitivity in both the original cohort and the validation cohort. A later analysis reported that several top co-occurrence clusters appeared linked to parvovirus B19, influenza, CMV and Epstein-Barr virus. The study gave a list of 150 to 200 TCR beta chains associated with cytomegalovirus. A few of the identified cytomegalovirus-associated TCR beta chains were confirmed in vitro to be specific for cytomegalovirus antigens. A cluster of highly shared sequence variants was judged likely to be a technical artifact of the sequencing pipeline. The cohort was sequenced for TCR beta chains only, and without alpha or paired-chain data the features that could be detected were limited. According to the authors, the approach could potentially be generalized to other disease states and immunological phenotypes.

The sequence was collected from a man between 50 and 59 years old in good health and CMV-seronegative. Sequenced material: PBMCs.

The nucleotide sequence reads TGTGCCAGTAGTTCCACATCAGGGTTTTCGTCTATTCGCTCCTACGAGCAGTACTTC. Its protein is CASSSTSGFSSIRSYEQYF. The chain couples TRBV19 to TRBJ2-7; 5 matching bases give a weak D call of TRBD1. V and J are truncated by 5 bases and 0 bases respectively, leaving an intervening sequence of 26 bases. The CDR3 starts with the cysteine, ends with the phenylalanine, and has 19 residues. CDR3 DNA is the only sequence kept; it has 57 bases, read in frame from the first base. CDR1 and CDR2 are drawn from the germline V gene (reference sequence): LNHDA, SQIVND.